This T cell receptor (beta chain) was found in a study of cytomegalovirus exposure and HLA in healthy donors (dated by TCRdb to about 2017). With regard to the full study: According to an earlier analysis of 587 of the donors, 150 million to 200 million T cells yielded some 110 million unique TCR beta sequences and less than 300 Gb of sequence data. The study used immunosequencing to profile the T cell repertoires of several hundred subjects and linked those repertoires to cytomegalovirus serostatus. In an earlier analysis of 500 to 650 of the donors, high-throughput TCR beta sequencing was used to judge whether each TCR beta V gene segment behaved as functional or pseudogenic. In addition to the first cohort of about 650 subjects, a separate validation cohort of around 110 different subjects was used. An early release that covered about 600 HLA-typed donors contained around 330 gigabases of sequencing data and 65 million to 100 million unique TCR sequences. All discovery cohort repertoires had been generated using a single sequencing platform. Rather than using new phenotypic data, the later analysis identified candidate immune exposures from TCR beta sequences and from how often those sequences occurred across donors. Among the roughly 400 genotyped donors, more than 70% belonged to the genetic ancestry cluster associated with self-reported Caucasian donors. The study was designed to test whether signatures of past pathogen exposure could be identified by cataloging public T cell receptors. High-throughput TCR immunosequencing, statistical association of individual TCRs with disease status, and machine learning were combined to predict cytomegalovirus infection status. To study patterns of TCR occurrence, a later analysis re-analyzed previously published TCR beta repertoires from under 750 donors and added high-resolution HLA genotyping. Class I and class II HLA loci were covered by the typing at four-digit resolution. Alongside the repertoire data, information on donor age, sex, ethnicity and CMV serostatus was compiled. Because of strong linkage in the cohort, five DR-DQ haplotypes were treated as single units for association and clustering. Among roughly 400 genotyped donors of the cohort, an average of approximately 220,000 unique TCR beta nucleotide sequences was sequenced per donor, of which about 19% were non-productive. The number of donors typed differed by locus, with roughly 629-640 for A, B, C, DRB1 and DQB1, over 500 for DQA1, 606 for DPA1, and around 430 for DPB1. Genome-wide SNP genotypes for about 65% of the 666 donors were used in a later genetic analysis, which treated that subset as a discovery cohort. General study outcomes and caveats: Correlated functional status among segregating V segments might reflect linkage disequilibrium, but an unknown experimental factor could not be ruled out. Most TCR sequences were observed very rarely across donors, whereas some public TCRs were present in many individuals. In a later genetic analysis, a missense DCLRE1C variant was associated with V-gene and J-gene trimming of TCR beta chains, and the association was replicated in an independent cohort. A cluster of highly shared sequence variants was judged likely to represent a technical artifact of the sequencing pipeline. Most CMV-associated TCR beta chains appeared to be HLA-restricted in a later analysis, and the HLA associations seemed to be driven largely by CMV exposure. Compared with the roughly 700-donor mean, donors in an Asian-associated ancestry cluster had fewer N-insertions in productive TCRs, according to a later genetic analysis. In a later analysis, HLA-associated TCR beta chains were found to be more clonally expanded and to have lower generation probabilities than equally common non-associated chains. The authors suggested that the approach could potentially be extended to other disease states and immunological phenotypes. Several of the top co-occurrence clusters appeared to be linked to parvovirus B19, influenza, CMV and Epstein-Barr virus, according to a later analysis. Only TCR beta chains were sequenced in this cohort, and the absence of alpha or paired-chain data limited detectable features. According to a later analysis, TCR association rates differed among HLA loci, with DRB1 alleles showing the most associated TCRs and HLA-C alleles showing the fewest. A further reported finding was that TCR beta sequences accurately predicted the HLA-A and HLA-B alleles for most subjects in the first cohort. Strong co-occurrence of HLA alleles, especially DR and DQ, made assigning TCR associations to individual alleles difficult. Immune exposure information for the cohort was limited to CMV serostatus. Because HLA typing was missing for some donors at each locus, association tests included only the typed subset. Because counts were too low, roughly 18 rarely observed V segments, including chromosome 9 orphons, were left out of the earlier analysis of roughly 600 of the donors. In an earlier analysis of roughly 560 of the donors, most TCR beta V segments were observed in productive rearrangements about 87% or about 30% of the time, broadly matching IMGT annotations. In both the original and validation cohorts, the classifier was reported to diagnose cytomegalovirus status with high specificity and sensitivity. A total of 150 to 200 TCR beta chains were listed by the study as associated with cytomegalovirus. A later analysis associated some 17,000 TCR beta sequences with specific HLA alleles at a false discovery rate of 0.05. In vitro tests confirmed that a few of the cytomegalovirus-associated TCR beta chains recognize cytomegalovirus antigens. The presence/absence analyses assumed that sequencing depth was roughly uniform across donors, and that assumption may not be true.

About this clone itself: Its antigen has not been determined. No base quality values were provided; no much bigger clone lies one nucleotide off.

The cohort was made up of 500 to 800 healthy bone marrow donors. At the time of sampling, every cohort member was nominally healthy, though immune exposures that went unrecorded were likely present. The donor was CMV seropositive and was included in the group of 270 or so seropositive cohort members. A peripheral blood sample was provided by each donor, and peripheral blood mononuclear cells were used for TCR beta sequencing. The Qiagen DNeasy Blood Extraction Kit was used to extract genomic DNA from the blood cell samples. Libraries came from the immunoSEQ multiplex PCR assay. For the multiplex PCR, a mixture combining 60 forward primers for TCR Vbeta segments and 13 reverse primers for TCR Jbeta segments was used. The CDR3 region of rearranged TCR beta genes was amplified from genomic DNA by a multiplex PCR assay. Amplified TCR beta libraries were sequenced as 87-base-pair reads on the Illumina HiSeq System. As for the original processing: Across the 670 or so repertoires, a later analysis counted some 80 million unique TCR beta chains, roughly 11 million of which were shared by at least two donors. To remove PCR and sequencing errors, raw reads were error-corrected and collapsed into unique sequences using a nearest-neighbor algorithm that merged closely related sequences. Alignment of CDR3 sequences to IMGT reference sequences was used to assign V, D and J gene segments. For a sequence to be retained, at least a six-nucleotide match to both a V gene segment and a J gene segment was required. Rearrangements were called productive when the CDR3 lacked stop codons and stayed in frame with V and J; all others were non-productive. CDR3 was defined by IMGT convention, running from the second conserved V-encoded cysteine to the conserved J-encoded phenylalanine. The earlier analysis of about 560 of the donors excluded any sequence lacking an unambiguous match to a single V gene segment. In an earlier analysis of some 590 of the donors, a V segment was called functional when productive rearrangements were above 56.7%, and segregating when the standard deviation between donors exceeded 5%. To diagnose cytomegalovirus status from the catalog of TCR beta chain sequences, a statistical classification framework was built. A later analysis assigned V and J genes by comparing TCR nucleotide sequences with IMGT/GENE-DB human TR gene sequences. The TCRdist pipeline was used in a later analysis to assign CDR3 sequences and most-parsimonious VDJ recombination scenarios. In a later analysis, every TCR beta chain was defined by the combination of its CDR3 amino acid sequence and its V-gene family, and reads without a unique V-gene family were dropped. In a later analysis, some 600 highly shared, low-generation-probability nucleotide sequences were removed to address suspected cross-contamination and a sequencing artifact. In a later analysis, a clonal expansion index for each public chain was calculated from normalized within-repertoire ranks of inferred template counts. In a later analysis, generation probabilities were computed with a VDJ recombination model fitted to out-of-frame rearrangements, and the resulting probabilities were checked against IGoR. In a later analysis, TCR-TCR, TCR-HLA and TCR-CMV co-occurrence was scored with hypergeometric tests, and a repertoire-size bias correction was applied to TCR pairs. In a later analysis, false discovery rates were estimated by permuting HLA or CMV assignments 20 times. A later analysis grouped co-occurring TCRs with DBSCAN, adding TCRdist sequence similarity when clustering within HLA-allele-positive subsets. Repertoires with fewer than 30,000 or more than 120,000 public chains, plus five repertoires with anomalous nucleotide sharing, were excluded from co-occurrence clustering. The table comes from immuneACCESS by way of TCRdb, which keeps in-frame sequences with V and J called. Part of the clones is missing from these tables; in studies checked, under half for an unresolved V gene and the rest for unknown reasons. V and J calls plus clone size are reproduced from that table; the DNA served to infer D and trimming. The sample records more than 150,000 clones, 60% to 85% of which are singletons. The top ten clones comprise around 3.1% of the sample.

This TCR was sampled from a woman between 45 and 65 years old in good health and CMV-seropositive. The sequenced material came from PBMCs.

Read as DNA, the sequence is TGCGCCAGCAGCCTAGGGGACAGACGGCCAGATACGCAGTATTTT. This gives the protein CASSLGDRRPDTQYF. The rearranged chain carries TRBV5-1 and TRBJ2-3, with 7 bases aligning to TRBD1. The CDR3 runs 15 residues from the cysteine to the phenylalanine. This entry keeps only the CDR3 DNA: 45 bases, framed from base 1. The germline V end is reduced by 4 bases and the J end by 4 bases; junction bases left unmatched: 9. Based on the germline V gene, the CDR1 and CDR2 sequences are SGHRS and YFSETQ.